This T cell receptor beta chain was retrieved from a study of T-cell memory formation after mild COVID-19. Study overall: TCR clusters were mostly donor specific.

Germline CDR1 and CDR2: LNHDA and SQIVND (reference sequence). This CDR3 has 13 residues. With V trimmed by 11 bases and J by 5 bases, 6 bases remained unmatched. MiXCR was run by TCRdb on the 5' RACE reads, yielding one entry per CDR3 protein. This table has around 440,000 distinct CDR3 sequences, roughly 18% appearing once. Findings and limits, study-wide: Researchers report contracting CD4+ clones mostly in CM and EM, with CD8+ clones in EMRA. Clones contracting across day 15 to 85 had a balanced CD4/CD8 profile; later expanding clones leaned CD4+. That cross-reactive memory joined was suggested by some responding clones appearing in pre-infection memory.

A word on this clonotype: Its antigen is currently unknown.

The sequence came from an adult woman who had mild COVID-19 (a few samples of this study predate the infection). Cell type and time point are not known. The rearrangement links TRBV19 to TRBJ2-2; TRBD2 matches 9 bases. Sequencing was done on a sample of PBMCs or a T cell subset sorted from them (not recorded which). The CDR3 spells CAGSGRITGELFF. The CDR3 DNA reads as TGTGCCGGGAGCGGGAGGATAACCGGGGAGCTGTTTTTT.